The rows below give T cell receptor beta chains drawn from one sample of a study of blood T cell repertoires in COVID-19. The repertoire was sequenced with immunoSEQ multiplex PCR; TCRdb's copy has only in-frame clones and lacks some. The sample carries around 65,000 clones, 86% recorded once. Material: peripheral blood. All receptors derive from a human donor in a cohort sampled during active COVID-19. Both conserved end residues are part of each CDR3.

>17|TRBV5-8|TRBJ2-2
CASSLVGGGANTGELFF
>17|TRBV28|TRBJ2-7
CASSSFGSGRLGYEQYF
>16|TRBV24-1|TRBJ2-1
CATSDWSSGRDNEQFF
>14|TRBV7-8|TRBJ2-7
CASYRLDSGYEQYF
>17|TRBV6-1|TRBJ1-5
CASSAGDRSYSNQPQHF
>15|TRBV4-1|TRBJ2-7
CASSQAQGLLYEQYF
>14|TRBV29-1|TRBJ2-1
CSTHSGIRVNEQFF
>16|TRBV7-9|TRBJ2-1
CASSLIGAGGINEQFF
>15|TRBV28|TRBJ1-1
CASSSPHEYYTEAFF
>14|TRBV19|TRBJ1-5
CASNADSSNQPQHF
>13|TRBV27|TRBJ2-7
CASSGTSGFEQYF
>13|TRBV2|TRBJ1-1
CASKWEGNTEAFF
>16|TRBV11-2|TRBJ1-3
CASSLDAGSSGNTIYF
>14|TRBV5-1|TRBJ2-2
CASSFRGSTGELFF